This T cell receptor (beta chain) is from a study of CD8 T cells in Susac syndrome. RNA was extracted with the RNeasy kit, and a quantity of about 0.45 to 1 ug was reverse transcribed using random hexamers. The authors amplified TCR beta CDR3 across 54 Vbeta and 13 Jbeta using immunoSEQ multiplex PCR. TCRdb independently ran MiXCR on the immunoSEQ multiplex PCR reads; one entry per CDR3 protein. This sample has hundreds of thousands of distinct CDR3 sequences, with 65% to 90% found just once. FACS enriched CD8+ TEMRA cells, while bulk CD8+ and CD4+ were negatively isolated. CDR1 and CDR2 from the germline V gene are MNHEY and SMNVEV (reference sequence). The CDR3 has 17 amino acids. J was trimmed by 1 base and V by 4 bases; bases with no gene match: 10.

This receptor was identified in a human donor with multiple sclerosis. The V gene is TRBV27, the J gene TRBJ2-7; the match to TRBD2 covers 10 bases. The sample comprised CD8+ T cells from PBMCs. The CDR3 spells CASSSITSGAGSYEQYF. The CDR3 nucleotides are TGTGCCAGCAGTTCTATTACTAGCGGGGCTGGATCCTACGAGCAGTACTTC.